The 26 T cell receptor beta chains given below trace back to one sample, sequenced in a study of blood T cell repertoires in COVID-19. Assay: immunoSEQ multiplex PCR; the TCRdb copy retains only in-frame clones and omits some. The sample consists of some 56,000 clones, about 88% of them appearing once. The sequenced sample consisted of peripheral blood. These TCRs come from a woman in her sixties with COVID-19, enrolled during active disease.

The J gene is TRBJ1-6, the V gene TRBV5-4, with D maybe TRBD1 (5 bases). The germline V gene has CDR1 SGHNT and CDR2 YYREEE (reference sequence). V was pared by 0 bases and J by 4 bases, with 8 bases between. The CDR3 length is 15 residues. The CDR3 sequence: CASSLESGYNSPLHF. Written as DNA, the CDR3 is TGTGCCAGCAGCTTGGAGTCAGGGTATAATTCACCCCTCCACTTT.

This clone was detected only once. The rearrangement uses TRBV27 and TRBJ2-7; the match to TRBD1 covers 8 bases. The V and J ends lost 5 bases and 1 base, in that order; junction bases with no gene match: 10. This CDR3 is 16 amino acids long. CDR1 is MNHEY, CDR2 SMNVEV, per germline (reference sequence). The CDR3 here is CASSPIGQGQSYEQYF. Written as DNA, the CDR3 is TGTGCCAGCAGTCCGATAGGACAGGGTCAGTCCTACGAGCAGTACTTC.

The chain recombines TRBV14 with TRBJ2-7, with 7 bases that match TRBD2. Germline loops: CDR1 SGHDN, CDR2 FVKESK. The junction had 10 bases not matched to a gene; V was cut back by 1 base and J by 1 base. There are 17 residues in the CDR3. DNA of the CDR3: TGTGCCAGCAGCCAAGGGGTCCTAGCGGACTCGTCCTACGAGCAGTACTTC. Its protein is CASSQGVLADSSYEQYF.

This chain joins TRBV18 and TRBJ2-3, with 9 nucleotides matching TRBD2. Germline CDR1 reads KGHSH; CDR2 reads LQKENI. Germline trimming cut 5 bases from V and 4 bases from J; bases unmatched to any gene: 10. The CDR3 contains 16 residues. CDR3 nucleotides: TGTGCCAGCTCATCTCGGTCCGGGACTAGCTCAGATACGCAGTATTTT. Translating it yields CASSSRSGTSSDTQYF.

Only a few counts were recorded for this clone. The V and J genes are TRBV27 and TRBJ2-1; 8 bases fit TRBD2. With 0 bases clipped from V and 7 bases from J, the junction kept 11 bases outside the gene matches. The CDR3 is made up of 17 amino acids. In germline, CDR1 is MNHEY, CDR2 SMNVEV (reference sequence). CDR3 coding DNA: TGTGCCAGCAGTTTATCCCCCCTCAGCGGGAGATCAAATGAGCAGTTCTTC. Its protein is CASSLSPLSGRSNEQFF.

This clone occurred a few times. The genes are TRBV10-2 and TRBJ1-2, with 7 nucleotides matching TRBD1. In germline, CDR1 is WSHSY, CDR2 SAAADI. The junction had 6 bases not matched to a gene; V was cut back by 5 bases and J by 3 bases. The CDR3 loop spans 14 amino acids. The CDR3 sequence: CASSRQGADYGYTF. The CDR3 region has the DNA TGCGCCAGCAGTAGACAGGGAGCAGACTATGGCTACACCTTC.

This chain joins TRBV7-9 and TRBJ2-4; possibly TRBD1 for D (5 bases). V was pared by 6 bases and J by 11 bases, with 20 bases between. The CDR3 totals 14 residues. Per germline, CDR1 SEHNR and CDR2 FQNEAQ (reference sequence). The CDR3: CASRPPIGENFQYF. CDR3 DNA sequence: TGTGCCAGCAGGCCGCCTATAGGGGAAAATTTTCAGTACTTC. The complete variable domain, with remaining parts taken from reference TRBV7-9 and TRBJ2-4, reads DTGVSQNPRHKITKRGQNVTFRCDPISEHNRLYWYRQTLGQGPEFLTYFQNEAQLEKSRLLSDRFSAERPKGSFSTLEIQRTEQGDSAMYLCASRPPIGENFQYFGAGTRLSVL.

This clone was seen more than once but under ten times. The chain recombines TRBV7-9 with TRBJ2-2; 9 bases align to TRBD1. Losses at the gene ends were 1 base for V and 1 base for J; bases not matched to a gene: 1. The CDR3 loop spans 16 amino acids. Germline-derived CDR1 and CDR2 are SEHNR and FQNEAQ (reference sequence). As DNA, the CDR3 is TGTGCCAGCAGCTTAGAGACAGGGGGGAACACCGGGGAGCTGTTTTTT. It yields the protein CASSLETGGNTGELFF.

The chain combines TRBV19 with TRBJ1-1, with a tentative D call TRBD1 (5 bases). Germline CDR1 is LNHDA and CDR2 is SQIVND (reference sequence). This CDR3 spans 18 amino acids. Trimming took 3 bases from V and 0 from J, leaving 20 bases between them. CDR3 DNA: TGTGCCAGTAGTATTCACAGGCCCCGCAGCTTCATGAACACTGAAGCTTTCTTT. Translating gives CASSIHRPRSFMNTEAFF.

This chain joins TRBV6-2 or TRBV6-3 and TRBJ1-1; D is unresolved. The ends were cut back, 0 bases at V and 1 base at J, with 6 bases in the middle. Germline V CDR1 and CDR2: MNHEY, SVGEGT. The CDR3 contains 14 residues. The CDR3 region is CASSYSAGNTEAFF. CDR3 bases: TGTGCCAGCAGTTACTCTGCAGGGAACACTGAAGCTTTCTTT.

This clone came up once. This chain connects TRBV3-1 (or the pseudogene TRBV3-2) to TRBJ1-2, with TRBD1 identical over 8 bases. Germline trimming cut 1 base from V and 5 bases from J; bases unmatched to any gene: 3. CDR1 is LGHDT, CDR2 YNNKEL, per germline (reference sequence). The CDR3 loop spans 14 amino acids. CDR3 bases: TGTGCCAGCAGCCAAGGGACAGGGTATTATGGCTACACCTTC. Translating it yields CASSQGTGYYGYTF.

The CDR3, as DNA: TGCAGTGCTAGTAGCGGGCTAGCGGGAGTATCAGATACGCAGTATTTT. Protein: CSASSGLAGVSDTQYF. The rearrangement uses TRBV20-1 and TRBJ2-3, with TRBD2 matching over 10 bases. V trimming: 3 bases; J trimming: 4 bases; junction bases outside the gene matches: 10. This CDR3 comprises 16 residues. Germline CDR1 is DFQATT and CDR2 is SNEGSKA (reference sequence).

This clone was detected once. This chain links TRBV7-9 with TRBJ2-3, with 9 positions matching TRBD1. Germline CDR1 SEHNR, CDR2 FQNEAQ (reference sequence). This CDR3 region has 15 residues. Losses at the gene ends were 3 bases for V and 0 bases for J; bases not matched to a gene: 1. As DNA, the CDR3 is TGTGCCAGCAGCTTTGGGACAGGGAGCACAGATACGCAGTATTTT. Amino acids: CASSFGTGSTDTQYF.

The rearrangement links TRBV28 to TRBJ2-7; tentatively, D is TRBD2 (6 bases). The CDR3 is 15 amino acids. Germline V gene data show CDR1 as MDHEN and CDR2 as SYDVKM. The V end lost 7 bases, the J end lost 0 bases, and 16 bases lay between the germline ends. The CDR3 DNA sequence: TGTGCCAGCACTCCCGGAGGGACTTACTCCTACGAGCAGTACTTC. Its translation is CASTPGGTYSYEQYF.

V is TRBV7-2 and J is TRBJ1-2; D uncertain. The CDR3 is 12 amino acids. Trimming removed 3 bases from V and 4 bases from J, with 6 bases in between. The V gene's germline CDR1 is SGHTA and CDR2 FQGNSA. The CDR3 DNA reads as TGTGCCAGCAGCTTCCAGGTCTATGGCTACACCTTC. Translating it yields CASSFQVYGYTF.

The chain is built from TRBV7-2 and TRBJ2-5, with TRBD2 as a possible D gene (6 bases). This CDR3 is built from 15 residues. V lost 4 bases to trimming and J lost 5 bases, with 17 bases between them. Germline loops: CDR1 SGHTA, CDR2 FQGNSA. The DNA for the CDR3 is TGTGCCAGCAGCTACGGATTGGGGGACTTGGAGACCCAGTACTTC. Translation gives CASSYGLGDLETQYF.

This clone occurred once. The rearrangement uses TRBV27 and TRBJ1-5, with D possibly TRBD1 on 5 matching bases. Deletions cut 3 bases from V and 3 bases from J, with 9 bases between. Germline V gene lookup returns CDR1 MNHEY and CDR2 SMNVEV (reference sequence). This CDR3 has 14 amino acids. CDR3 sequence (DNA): TGTGCCAGCAGTTTCACAGGCGACAATCAGCCCCAGCATTTT. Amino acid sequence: CASSFTGDNQPQHF.

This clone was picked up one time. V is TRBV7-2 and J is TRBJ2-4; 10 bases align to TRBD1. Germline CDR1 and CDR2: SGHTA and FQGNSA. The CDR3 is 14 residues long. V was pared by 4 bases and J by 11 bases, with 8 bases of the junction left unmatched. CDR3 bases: TGTGCCAGCAGCTCGAAGACAGGGGGCGCGGTTCAGTACTTC. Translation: CASSSKTGGAVQYF.

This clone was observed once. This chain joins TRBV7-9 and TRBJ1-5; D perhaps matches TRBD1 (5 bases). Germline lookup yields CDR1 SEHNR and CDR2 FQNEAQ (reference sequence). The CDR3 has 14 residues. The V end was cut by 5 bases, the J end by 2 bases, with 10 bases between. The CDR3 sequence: CASSPAGGNQPQHF. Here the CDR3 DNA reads TGTGCCAGCAGCCCAGCGGGGGGCAATCAGCCCCAGCATTTT.

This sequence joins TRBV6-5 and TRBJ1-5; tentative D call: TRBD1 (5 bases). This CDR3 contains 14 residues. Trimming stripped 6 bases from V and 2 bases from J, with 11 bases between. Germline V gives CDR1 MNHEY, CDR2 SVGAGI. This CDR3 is CASRGGGGNQPQHF. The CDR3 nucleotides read TGTGCCAGCAGGGGGGGAGGTGGCAATCAGCCCCAGCATTTT.

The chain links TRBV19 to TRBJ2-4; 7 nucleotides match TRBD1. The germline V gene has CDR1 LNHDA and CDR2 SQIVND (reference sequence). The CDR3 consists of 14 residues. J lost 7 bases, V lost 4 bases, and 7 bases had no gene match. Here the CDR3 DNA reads TGTGCCAGTAGTAGCCCCGGACAGGTGAACATTCAGTACTTC. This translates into CASSSPGQVNIQYF.

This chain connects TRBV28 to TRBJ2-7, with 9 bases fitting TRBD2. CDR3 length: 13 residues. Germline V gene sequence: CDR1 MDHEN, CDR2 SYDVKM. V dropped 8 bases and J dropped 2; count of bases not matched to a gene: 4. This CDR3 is CASGGTSPYEQYF. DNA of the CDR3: TGTGCCAGCGGGGGGACTAGCCCCTACGAGCAGTACTTC.

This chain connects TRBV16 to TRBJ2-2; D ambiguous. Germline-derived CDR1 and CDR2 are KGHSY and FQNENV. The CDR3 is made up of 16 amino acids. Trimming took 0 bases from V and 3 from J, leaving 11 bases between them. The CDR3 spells CASSQSISYYTGELFF. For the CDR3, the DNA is TGTGCCAGCAGCCAATCTATCTCATACTACACCGGGGAGCTGTTTTTT.

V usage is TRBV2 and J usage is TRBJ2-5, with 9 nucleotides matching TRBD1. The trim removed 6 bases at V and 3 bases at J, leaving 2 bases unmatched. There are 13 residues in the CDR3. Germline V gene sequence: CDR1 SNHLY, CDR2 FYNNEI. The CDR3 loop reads CASSRDREETQYF. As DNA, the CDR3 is TGTGCCAGCAGCCGGGACAGGGAAGAGACCCAGTACTTC.

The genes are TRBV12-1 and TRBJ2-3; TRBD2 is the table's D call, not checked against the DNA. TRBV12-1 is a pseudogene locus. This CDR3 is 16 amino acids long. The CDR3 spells CASSLRSRGARDTQYF. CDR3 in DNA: TGTGCCAGCAGCCTCCGGAGTCGGGGGGCTAGAGATACGCAGTATTTT.

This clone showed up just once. CDR3 nucleotide sequence: TGTGCCTGGAGAGGGGACAGTCCCTACGAGCAGTACTTC. Translation gives CAWRGDSPYEQYF. The genes are TRBV30 and TRBJ2-7, with 7 bases fitting TRBD1. CDR1 and CDR2 from the germline V gene are GTSNPN and SVGIG (reference sequence). The CDR3 is 13 residues long. V shed 3 bases and J 2 bases; nucleotides not matched to a gene: 4.